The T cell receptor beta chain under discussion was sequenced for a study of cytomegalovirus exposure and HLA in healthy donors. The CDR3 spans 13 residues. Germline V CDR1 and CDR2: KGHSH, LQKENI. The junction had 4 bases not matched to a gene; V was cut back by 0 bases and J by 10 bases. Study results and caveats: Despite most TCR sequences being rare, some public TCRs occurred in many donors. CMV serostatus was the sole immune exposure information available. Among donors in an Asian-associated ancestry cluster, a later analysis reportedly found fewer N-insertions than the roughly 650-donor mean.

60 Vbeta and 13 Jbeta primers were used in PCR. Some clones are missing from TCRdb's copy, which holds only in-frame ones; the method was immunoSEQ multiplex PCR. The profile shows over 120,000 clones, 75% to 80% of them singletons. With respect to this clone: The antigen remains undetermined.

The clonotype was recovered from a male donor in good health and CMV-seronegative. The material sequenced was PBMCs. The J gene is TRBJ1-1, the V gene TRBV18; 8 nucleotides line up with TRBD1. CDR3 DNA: TGTGCCAGCTCACCACCGACAGGGGTTGGAGCTTTCTTT. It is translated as CASSPPTGVGAFF.